The 10 T cell receptor beta chains given below trace back to one sample, sequenced in a study of blood T cell repertoires in COVID-19. The data were produced by immunoSEQ multiplex PCR, yet TCRdb's version contains in-frame clones alone and is incomplete. Of about 480,000 clones in the sample, 70% to 90% are singletons; the top ten hold approximately 2%. Sequences were obtained from PBMCs or T cells enriched from blood (not recorded which). These receptors all come from a woman aged 40 to 50 who had recovered from COVID-19.

This clone is a singleton in its sample. V gene TRBV19 combines with J gene TRBJ1-1, with TRBD1 as a possible D gene (6 bases). CDR3 length: 13 amino acids. V lost 3 bases to trimming and J lost 8 bases, with 13 bases between them. The germline gives CDR1 LNHDA, CDR2 SQIVND (reference sequence). CDR3 in DNA: TGTGCCAGTAGTATCGAGACTGACAGGGAAGCTTTCTTT. This gives the protein CASSIETDREAFF.

The chain is built from TRBV9 and TRBJ1-1; tentative D call: TRBD1 (5 bases). Looked up from germline, CDR1 is SGDLS and CDR2 is YYNGEE. This CDR3 region has 15 residues. The V end was cut by 4 bases, the J end by 5 bases, with 18 bases between. In DNA form, the CDR3 reads TGTGCCAGCAGCCCCATGGGGGGTGTCAGTACTGAAGCTTTCTTT. Translated, it gives CASSPMGGVSTEAFF. Drawing the rest from reference TRBV9 and TRBJ1-1, the complete variable domain is DSGVTQTPKHLITATGQRVTLRCSPRSGDLSVYWYQQSLDQGLQFLIQYYNGEERAKGNILERFSAQQFPDLHSELNLSSLELGDSALYFCASSPMGGVSTEAFFGQGTRLTVV.

The genes are TRBV5-5 and TRBJ2-2; tentatively, D is TRBD1 (6 bases). V gave up 0 bases and J gave up 1 base, with 10 bases separating them. This CDR3 region has 16 residues. Germline V gene lookup returns CDR1 SGHKS and CDR2 YYEKEE (reference sequence). CDR3 loop: CASSLAGAVNTGELFF. The CDR3 DNA sequence: TGTGCCAGCAGCTTGGCAGGGGCGGTGAACACCGGGGAGCTGTTTTTT.

As concerns this clone: At the DNA level, this CDR3 is encoded by other sequences in the same sample as well. The genes are TRBV18 and TRBJ2-7; D remains unclear. V was shortened by 0 bases and J by 0 bases, with 9 bases between the two germline ends. The CDR3 totals 15 residues. Germline values: CDR1 KGHSH, CDR2 LQKENI. The CDR3 here is CASSPPSGASYEQYF. The DNA for the CDR3 is TGTGCCAGCTCACCACCGTCTGGAGCCTCCTACGAGCAGTACTTC.

The chain combines TRBV25-1 with TRBJ1-2; the D gene is possibly TRBD1 (6 bases). There are 13 residues in the CDR3. V was cut by 5 bases and J by 7 bases, with 14 bases left in between. Germline-derived CDR1 and CDR2 are MGHDK and SYGVNS. Here the CDR3 reads CASSPQGSGGYTF. CDR3 nucleotides: TGTGCCAGCAGTCCACAGGGATCTGGTGGCTACACCTTC.

The chain links TRBV6-4 to TRBJ2-1; a weak D match, TRBD2 (6 bases). CDR1 and CDR2 (germline): MRHNA, SNTAGT. Trimming removed 2 bases at V and 4 bases at J, with 12 bases between. CDR3 length: 15 amino acids. CDR3 DNA: TGTGCCAGCAGTGACGTTGCGGGAAGATACAATGAGCAGTTCTTC. It encodes CASSDVAGRYNEQFF.

The CDR3 loop reads CASSTFPGGDSNQPQHF. CDR3 nucleotides: TGTGCCAGCTCGACCTTTCCCGGGGGGGATAGCAATCAGCCCCAGCATTTT. The rearrangement links TRBV18 to TRBJ1-5; perhaps TRBD1 as D (5 bases). The CDR3 totals 17 residues. CDR1 is KGHSH and CDR2 is LQKENI in the germline V gene. With 6 bases removed from V and 0 bases from J, the gap between germline ends came to 18 bases.

This sequence joins TRBV19 and TRBJ1-1, with a possible D match to TRBD1 (6 bases). V was trimmed by 6 bases and J by 9 bases, leaving 11 bases between them. The CDR3 covers 11 residues. Germline V gives CDR1 LNHDA, CDR2 SQIVND (reference sequence). The CDR3 DNA reads as TGTGCCAGTAGGAGAGGGGGAAAAGCTTTCTTT. Translation: CASRRGGKAFF.

The chain is built from TRBV10-3 and TRBJ2-1; TRBD1 matches at 9 bases. Germline values: CDR1 ENHRY, CDR2 SYGVKD. CDR3 length: 17 residues. The J segment lost 4 bases and the V segment lost 4 bases, leaving 11 bases of the junction unmatched. The CDR3 loop reads CAISVTQGAPMYNEQFF. The DNA of the CDR3 is TGTGCCATCAGTGTTACACAGGGGGCTCCTATGTACAATGAGCAGTTCTTC.

The rearrangement uses TRBV24-1 and TRBJ1-2, with TRBD1 identical over 7 bases. V was clipped by 2 bases and J by 3 bases; unmatched bases: 5. This CDR3 has 15 amino acids. CDR1 and CDR2 from the germline V gene are KGHDR and SFDVKD. The CDR3 spells CATSDSAGGYYGYTF. CDR3 nucleotide sequence: TGTGCCACCAGTGATTCGGCAGGGGGATACTATGGCTACACCTTC.